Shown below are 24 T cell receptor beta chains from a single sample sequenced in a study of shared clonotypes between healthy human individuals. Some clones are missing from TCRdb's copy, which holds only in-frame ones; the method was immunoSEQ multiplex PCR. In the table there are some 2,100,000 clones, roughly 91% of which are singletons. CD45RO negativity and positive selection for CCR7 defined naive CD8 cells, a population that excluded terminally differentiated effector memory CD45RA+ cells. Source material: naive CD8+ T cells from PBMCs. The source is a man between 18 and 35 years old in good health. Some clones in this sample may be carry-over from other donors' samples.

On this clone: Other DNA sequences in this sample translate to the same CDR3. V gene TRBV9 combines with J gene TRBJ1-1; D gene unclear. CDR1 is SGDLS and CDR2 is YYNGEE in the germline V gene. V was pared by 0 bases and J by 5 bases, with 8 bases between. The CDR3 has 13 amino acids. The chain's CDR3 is CASSVGVRTEAFF. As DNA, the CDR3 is TGTGCCAGCAGCGTAGGAGTGAGGACTGAAGCTTTCTTT. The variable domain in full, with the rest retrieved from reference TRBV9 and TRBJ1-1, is DSGVTQTPKHLITATGQRVTLRCSPRSGDLSVYWYQQSLDQGLQFLIQYYNGEERAKGNILERFSAQQFPDLHSELNLSSLELGDSALYFCASSVGVRTEAFFGQGTRLTVV.

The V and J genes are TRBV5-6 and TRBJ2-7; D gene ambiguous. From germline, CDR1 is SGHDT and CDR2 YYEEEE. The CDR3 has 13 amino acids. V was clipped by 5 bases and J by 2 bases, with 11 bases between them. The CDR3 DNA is TGTGCCAGCAGTTGGGCAGAGGCCTACGAGCAGTACTTC. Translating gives CASSWAEAYEQYF.

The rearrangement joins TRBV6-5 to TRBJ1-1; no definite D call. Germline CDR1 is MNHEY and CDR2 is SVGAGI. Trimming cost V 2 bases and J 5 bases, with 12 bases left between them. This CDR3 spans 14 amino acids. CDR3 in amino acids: CASSYGPGGTEAFF. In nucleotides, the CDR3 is TGTGCCAGCAGTTACGGCCCCGGAGGAACTGAAGCTTTCTTT.

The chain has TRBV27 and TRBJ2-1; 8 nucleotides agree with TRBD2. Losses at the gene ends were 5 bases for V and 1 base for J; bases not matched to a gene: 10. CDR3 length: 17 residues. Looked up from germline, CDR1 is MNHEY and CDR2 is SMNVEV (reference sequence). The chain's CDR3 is CASSDHLAGSSYNEQFF. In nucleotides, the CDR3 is TGTGCCAGCAGTGACCACTTAGCGGGATCTTCCTACAATGAGCAGTTCTTC.

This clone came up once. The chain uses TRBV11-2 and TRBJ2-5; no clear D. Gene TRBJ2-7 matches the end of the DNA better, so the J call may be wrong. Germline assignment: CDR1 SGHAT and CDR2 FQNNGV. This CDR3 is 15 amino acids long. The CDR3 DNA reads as TGTGCCAGCAGCCACGGGTCGATCACCTCCTACGAGCAGTACTTC. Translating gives CASSHGSITSYEQYF.

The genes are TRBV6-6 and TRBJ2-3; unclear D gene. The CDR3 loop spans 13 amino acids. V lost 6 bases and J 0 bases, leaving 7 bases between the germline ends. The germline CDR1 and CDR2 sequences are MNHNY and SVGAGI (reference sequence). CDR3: CASSLGSTDTQYF. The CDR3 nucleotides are TGTGCCAGCAGCCTGGGAAGCACAGATACGCAGTATTTT.

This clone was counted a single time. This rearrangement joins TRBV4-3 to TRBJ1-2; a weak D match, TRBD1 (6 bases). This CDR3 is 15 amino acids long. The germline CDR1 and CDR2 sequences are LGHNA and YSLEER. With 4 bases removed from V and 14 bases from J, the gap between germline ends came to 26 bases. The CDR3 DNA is TGCGCCAGCAGCCCCGACCGAAGGGACACCGGCGCGGGGACCTTC. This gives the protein CASSPDRRDTGAGTF.

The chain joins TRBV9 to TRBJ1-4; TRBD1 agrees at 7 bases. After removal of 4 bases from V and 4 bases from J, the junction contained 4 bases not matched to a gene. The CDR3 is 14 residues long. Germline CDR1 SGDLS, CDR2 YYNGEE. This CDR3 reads CASSRDRINEKLFF. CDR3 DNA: TGTGCCAGCAGCAGGGACAGAATTAATGAAAAACTGTTTTTT. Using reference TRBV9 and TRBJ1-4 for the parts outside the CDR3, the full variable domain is DSGVTQTPKHLITATGQRVTLRCSPRSGDLSVYWYQQSLDQGLQFLIQYYNGEERAKGNILERFSAQQFPDLHSELNLSSLELGDSALYFCASSRDRINEKLFFGSGTQLSVL.

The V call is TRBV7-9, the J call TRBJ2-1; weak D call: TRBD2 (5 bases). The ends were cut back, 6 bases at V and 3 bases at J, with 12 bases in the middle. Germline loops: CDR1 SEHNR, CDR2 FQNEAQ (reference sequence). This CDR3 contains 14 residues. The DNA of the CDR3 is TGTGCCAGCAGGTTCCCCCGGGACTACAATGAGCAGTTCTTC. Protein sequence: CASRFPRDYNEQFF.

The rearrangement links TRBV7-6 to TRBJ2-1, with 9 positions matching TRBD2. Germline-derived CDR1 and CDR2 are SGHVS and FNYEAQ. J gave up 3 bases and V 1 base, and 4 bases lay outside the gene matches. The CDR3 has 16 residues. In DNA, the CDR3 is TGTGCCAGCAGCTTAGTTGGGACTAGCAGCTACAATGAGCAGTTCTTC. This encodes CASSLVGTSSYNEQFF.

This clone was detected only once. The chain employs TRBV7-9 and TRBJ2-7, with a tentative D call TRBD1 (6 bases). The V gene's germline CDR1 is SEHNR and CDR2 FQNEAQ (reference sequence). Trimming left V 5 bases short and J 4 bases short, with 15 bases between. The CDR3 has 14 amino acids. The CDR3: CASSNPGHLYEQYF. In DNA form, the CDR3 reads TGTGCCAGCAGCAATCCGGGACACCTATACGAGCAGTACTTC.

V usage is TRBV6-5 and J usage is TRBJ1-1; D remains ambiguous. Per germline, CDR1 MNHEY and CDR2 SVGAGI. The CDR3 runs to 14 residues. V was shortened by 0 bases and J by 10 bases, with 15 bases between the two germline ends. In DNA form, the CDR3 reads TGTGCCAGCAGTTACTCGCCGAACGGGGATCGAGCTTTCTTT. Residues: CASSYSPNGDRAFF.

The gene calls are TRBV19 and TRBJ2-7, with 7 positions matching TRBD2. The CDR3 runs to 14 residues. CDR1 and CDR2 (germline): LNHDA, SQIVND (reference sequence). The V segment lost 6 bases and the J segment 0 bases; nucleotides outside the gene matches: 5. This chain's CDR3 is CASSPSGISYEQYF. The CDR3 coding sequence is TGTGCCAGTAGCCCCAGCGGGATCTCCTACGAGCAGTACTTC.

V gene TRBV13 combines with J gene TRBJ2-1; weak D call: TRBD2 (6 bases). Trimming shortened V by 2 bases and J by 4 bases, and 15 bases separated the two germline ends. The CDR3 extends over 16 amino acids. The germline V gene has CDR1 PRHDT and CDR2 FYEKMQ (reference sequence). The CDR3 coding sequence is TGTGCCAGCAGCTTATTGAGGCGGGAAGGGTACAATGAGCAGTTCTTC. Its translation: CASSLLRREGYNEQFF.

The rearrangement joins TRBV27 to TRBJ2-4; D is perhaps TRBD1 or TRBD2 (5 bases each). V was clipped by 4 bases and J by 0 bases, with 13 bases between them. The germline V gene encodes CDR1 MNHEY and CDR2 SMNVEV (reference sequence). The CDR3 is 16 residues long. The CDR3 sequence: CASSYWDDLAKNIQYF. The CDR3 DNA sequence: TGTGCCAGCAGTTACTGGGACGACCTAGCCAAAAACATTCAGTACTTC.

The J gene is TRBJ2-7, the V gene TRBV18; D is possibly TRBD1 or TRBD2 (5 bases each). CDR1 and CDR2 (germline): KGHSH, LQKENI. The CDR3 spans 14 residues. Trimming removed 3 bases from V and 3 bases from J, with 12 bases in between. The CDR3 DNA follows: TGTGCCAGCTCACCCGAGGGGAACATCTACGAGCAGTACTTC. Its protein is CASSPEGNIYEQYF.

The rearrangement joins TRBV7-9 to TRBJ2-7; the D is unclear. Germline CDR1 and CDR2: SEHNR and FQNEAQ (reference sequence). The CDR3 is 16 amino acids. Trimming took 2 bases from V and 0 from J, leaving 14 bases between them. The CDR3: CASSLSVYESSYEQYF. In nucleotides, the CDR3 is TGTGCCAGCAGCTTAAGTGTTTATGAGAGCTCCTACGAGCAGTACTTC.

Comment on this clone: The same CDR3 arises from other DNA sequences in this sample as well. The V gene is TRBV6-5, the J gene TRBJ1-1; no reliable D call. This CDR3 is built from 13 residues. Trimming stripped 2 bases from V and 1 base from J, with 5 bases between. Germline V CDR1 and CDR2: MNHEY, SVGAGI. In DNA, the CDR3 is TGTGCCAGCAGTTACGCAGGGAACACTGAAGCTTTCTTT. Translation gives CASSYAGNTEAFF.

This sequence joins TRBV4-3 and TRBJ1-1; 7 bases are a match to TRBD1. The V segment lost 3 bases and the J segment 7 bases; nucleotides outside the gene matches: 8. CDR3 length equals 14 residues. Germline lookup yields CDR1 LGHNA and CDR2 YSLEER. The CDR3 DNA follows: TGCGCCAGCAGCCACAAGACAGGGCCTAATGAAGCTTTCTTT. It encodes CASSHKTGPNEAFF.

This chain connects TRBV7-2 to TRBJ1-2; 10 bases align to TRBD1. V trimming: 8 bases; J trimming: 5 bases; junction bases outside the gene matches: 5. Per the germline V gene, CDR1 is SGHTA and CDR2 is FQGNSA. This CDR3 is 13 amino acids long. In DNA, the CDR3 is TGTGCCAGCTCCGACAGGGGGCCTTATGGCTACACCTTC. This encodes CASSDRGPYGYTF.

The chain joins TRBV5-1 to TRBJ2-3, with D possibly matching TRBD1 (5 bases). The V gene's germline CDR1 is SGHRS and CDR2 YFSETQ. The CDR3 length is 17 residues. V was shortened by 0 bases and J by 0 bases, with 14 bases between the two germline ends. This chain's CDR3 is CASSLVGRTRSTDTQYF. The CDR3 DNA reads TGCGCCAGCAGCTTGGTCGGACGGACAAGAAGCACAGATACGCAGTATTTT.

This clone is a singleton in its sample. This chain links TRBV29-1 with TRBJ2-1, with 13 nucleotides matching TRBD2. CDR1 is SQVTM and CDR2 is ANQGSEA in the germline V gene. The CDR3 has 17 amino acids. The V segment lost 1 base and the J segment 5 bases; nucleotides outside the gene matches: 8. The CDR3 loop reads CSVEALGLAGDHNEQFF. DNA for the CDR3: TGCAGCGTTGAAGCCCTTGGACTAGCGGGAGATCACAATGAGCAGTTCTTC.

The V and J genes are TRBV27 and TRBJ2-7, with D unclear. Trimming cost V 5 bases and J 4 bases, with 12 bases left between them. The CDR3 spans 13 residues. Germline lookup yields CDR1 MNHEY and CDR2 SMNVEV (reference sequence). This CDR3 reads CASSLTDGYEQYF. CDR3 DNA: TGTGCCAGCAGTCTGACGGACGGGTACGAGCAGTACTTC.

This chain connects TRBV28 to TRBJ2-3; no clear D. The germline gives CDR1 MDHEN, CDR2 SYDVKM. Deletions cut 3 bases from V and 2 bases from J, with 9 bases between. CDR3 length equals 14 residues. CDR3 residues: CASSFGRNTDTQYF. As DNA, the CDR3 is TGTGCCAGCAGTTTTGGTCGGAACACAGATACGCAGTATTTT.